These 21 T cell receptor beta chains originate from one sample sequenced in a study of blood T cell repertoires in COVID-19. Produced via immunoSEQ multiplex PCR; TCRdb's table is partial and in-frame only. The table has some 330,000 clones, 80% to 90% seen once. Sequencing was carried out using PBMCs or T cells enriched from blood (not recorded which). These receptors all stem from a young man who had recovered from COVID-19.

The genes are TRBV10-2 and TRBJ2-2; 14 bases fit TRBD2. Germline loops: CDR1 WSHSY, CDR2 SAAADI. J was trimmed by 8 bases and V by 2 bases; bases with no gene match: 7. This CDR3 has 17 residues. The CDR3 loop reads CASSEPGLAGAVGELFF. For the CDR3, the DNA is TGCGCCAGCAGTGAGCCGGGACTAGCGGGGGCGGTGGGGGAGCTGTTTTTT.

As to this clone: Other nucleotide sequences in the sample specify the same CDR3. V is TRBV27 and J is TRBJ2-1; D might be TRBD2 (5 bases). CDR3 length equals 13 residues. The ends were cut back, 8 bases at V and 4 bases at J, with 12 bases in the middle. Germline V gene sequence: CDR1 MNHEY, CDR2 SMNVEV (reference sequence). CDR3 DNA sequence: TGTGCCAGCTCTAGTCGGGGTTACAATGAGCAGTTCTTC. It specifies CASSSRGYNEQFF.

About this clone: The junction shows a germline mismatch at one end, possibly a read error. The rearrangement links TRBV6-5 to TRBJ1-4; D is possibly TRBD1 (5 bases). The germline CDR1 and CDR2 sequences are MNHEY and SVGAGI. CDR3 length equals 14 residues. CDR3 nucleotide sequence: TGTGCCGGCAGCCTGGGGGGTTATAATGAAAAACTGTTTTTT. Protein: CAGSLGGYNEKLFF.

The chain combines TRBV15 with TRBJ1-5; D may be TRBD1 (6 bases). CDR3 length equals 15 residues. Per germline, CDR1 LNHNV and CDR2 YYDKDF (reference sequence). V was clipped by 3 bases and J by 5 bases, with 14 bases between them. The CDR3 loop is CATSSNRDWDQPQHF. DNA of the CDR3: TGTGCCACCAGCAGTAACAGGGATTGGGATCAGCCCCAGCATTTT. Using reference TRBV15 and TRBJ1-5 for the parts outside the CDR3, the full variable domain is DAMVIQNPRYQVTQFGKPVTLSCSQTLNHNVMYWYQQKSSQAPKLLFHYYDKDFNNEADTPDNFQSRRPNTSFCFLDIRSPGLGDTAMYLCATSSNRDWDQPQHFGDGTRLSIL.

The V and J genes are TRBV5-1 and TRBJ1-1, with 9 bases aligning to TRBD1. The trim removed 4 bases at V and 0 bases at J, leaving 7 bases unmatched. Germline V gene data show CDR1 as SGHRS and CDR2 as YFSETQ. This CDR3 is built from 16 residues. The CDR3 reads CASSRDRASMNTEAFF. In DNA form, the CDR3 reads TGCGCCAGCAGCCGGGACAGGGCTTCAATGAACACTGAAGCTTTCTTT.

The chain uses TRBV5-4 and TRBJ2-1; 7 positions agree with TRBD1. This CDR3 is built from 12 residues. CDR1 is SGHNT and CDR2 is YYREEE in the germline V gene (reference sequence). J was trimmed by 8 bases and V by 2 bases; bases with no gene match: 1. This CDR3 reads CASSFDRDEQFF. DNA for the CDR3: TGTGCCAGCAGCTTCGACAGGGATGAGCAGTTCTTC. Complete variable domain (other parts from reference TRBV5-4 and TRBJ2-1): ETGVTQSPTHLIKTRGQQVTLRCSSQSGHNTVSWYQQALGQGPQFIFQYYREEENGRGNFPPRFSGLQFPNYSSELNVNALELDDSALYLCASSFDRDEQFFGPGTRLTVL.

The rearrangement joins TRBV19 to TRBJ1-5, with 10 bases identical to TRBD1. With 3 bases clipped from V and 5 bases from J, the junction kept 4 bases outside the gene matches. Germline CDR1 LNHDA, CDR2 SQIVND (reference sequence). The CDR3 runs to 15 residues. The CDR3, as DNA: TGTGCCAGTAGTATCGTCGGGACAGGGGATCAGCCCCAGCATTTT. It specifies CASSIVGTGDQPQHF.

J is TRBJ1-1 and V is TRBV11-2, with D hard to call. The V end lost 2 bases, the J end lost 1 base, and 14 bases lay between the germline ends. In germline, CDR1 is SGHAT, CDR2 FQNNGV. This CDR3 has 16 residues. The CDR3 region has the DNA TGTGCCAGCAGCTTAATCACAGCGGCCTCGAACACTGAAGCTTTCTTT. Encoded protein: CASSLITAASNTEAFF.

This clone was observed a single time. The V and J genes are TRBV7-8 and TRBJ2-3; 9 bases match TRBD1. Looked up from germline, CDR1 is SGHVS and CDR2 is FQNEAQ. CDR3 length: 15 amino acids. J lost 2 bases, V lost 6 bases, and 6 bases had no gene match. The CDR3 spells CASRRGDRATDTQYF. The CDR3 DNA reads as TGTGCCAGCAGACGGGGGGACAGGGCCACAGATACGCAGTATTTT.

J is TRBJ2-1 and V is TRBV12-3 or TRBV12-4; the D is unclear. V lost 3 bases and J lost 3, with 6 bases in between. This CDR3 spans 13 amino acids. The CDR3 region has the DNA TGTGCCAGCAGTTTTGGCAGCTACAATGAGCAGTTCTTC. Translating gives CASSFGSYNEQFF.

This sequence joins TRBV2 and TRBJ1-2, with 9 positions matching TRBD1. The CDR3 loop spans 13 amino acids. V dropped 6 bases and J dropped 5; count of bases not matched to a gene: 4. In germline, CDR1 is SNHLY, CDR2 FYNNEI. CDR3 nucleotides: TGTGCCAGCAGGGGGGACAGGGAATATGGCTACACCTTC. Amino acid sequence: CASRGDREYGYTF.

This clone was detected a few times. The chain couples TRBV7-8 to TRBJ2-5; 9 bases are shared with TRBD2. Germline lookup yields CDR1 SGHVS and CDR2 FQNEAQ. CDR3 length: 17 residues. J was trimmed by 5 bases and V by 0 bases; bases with no gene match: 10. The CDR3 nucleotides are TGTGCCAGCAGCTTAGCGCTTGGCGGGGGGGCTGCCGAGACCCAGTACTTC. Its protein product is CASSLALGGGAAETQYF.

The gene calls are TRBV6-5 and TRBJ2-1; 9 bases align to TRBD2. Germline-derived CDR1 and CDR2 are MNHEY and SVGAGI. Unmatched junction bases numbered 3, after V lost 6 bases and J lost 9 bases. The CDR3 is 12 residues long. The CDR3 protein is CASRAAGGEQFF. The CDR3 DNA reads TGTGCCAGCAGGGCAGCGGGGGGTGAGCAGTTCTTC.

The chain combines TRBV5-1 with TRBJ2-7; D possibly corresponds to TRBD2 (7 bases). The CDR3 is 15 residues long. Germline CDR1 SGHRS, CDR2 YFSETQ. Trimming took off 4 bases at V and 0 bases at J, with 14 bases between the two ends. In nucleotides, the CDR3 is TGCGCCAGCAGCCCCGCGGGGGCCCACTCCTACGAGCAGTACTTC. As protein: CASSPAGAHSYEQYF.

The rearrangement links TRBV5-5 to TRBJ1-5, with D possibly TRBD1 on 5 matching bases. Per the germline V gene, CDR1 is SGHKS and CDR2 is YYEKEE (reference sequence). V lost 4 bases and J 0 bases, leaving 8 bases between the germline ends. The CDR3 totals 14 residues. For the CDR3, the DNA is TGTGCCAGCAGCCAACAGGTTAGCAATCAGCCCCAGCATTTT. Encoded protein: CASSQQVSNQPQHF.

The chain is built from TRBV28 and TRBJ2-7; D is undetermined. This CDR3 region has 13 residues. Germline V gene data show CDR1 as MDHEN and CDR2 as SYDVKM. The germline V and J ends were trimmed by 2 bases and 7 bases, with 12 bases remaining between them. CDR3 DNA sequence: TGTGCCAGCAGTTTAGGCACCGTTTGGGAGCAGTACTTC. This codes for CASSLGTVWEQYF.

The chain recombines TRBV6-5 with TRBJ1-2; 9 bases map to TRBD1. Per the germline V gene, CDR1 is MNHEY and CDR2 is SVGAGI. There are 15 residues in the CDR3. The junction had 10 bases not matched to a gene; V was cut back by 4 bases and J by 7 bases. For the CDR3, the DNA is TGTGCCAGCAGTTCACGGACAGGGGATTGGGGTGGCTACACCTTC. Its translation is CASSSRTGDWGGYTF.

The chain combines TRBV5-4 with TRBJ2-1, with D uncertain. Germline lookup yields CDR1 SGHNT and CDR2 YYREEE (reference sequence). CDR3 length: 12 residues. Trimming stripped 4 bases from V and 7 bases from J, with 9 bases between. This chain's CDR3 is CASSRYGNEQFF. DNA for the CDR3: TGTGCCAGCAGCCGCTACGGGAATGAGCAGTTCTTC.

The V call is TRBV2, the J call TRBJ1-5; tentatively, D is TRBD1 (6 bases). This CDR3 is 13 amino acids long. The germline CDR1 and CDR2 sequences are SNHLY and FYNNEI. V gave up 4 bases and J gave up 7 bases, with 11 bases separating them. In nucleotides, the CDR3 is TGTGCCAGCAGTGGAGGGGGAAGACAGCCCCAGCATTTT. Translated: CASSGGGRQPQHF.

This chain links TRBV9 with TRBJ1-1; TRBD1 matches 7 bases. The germline V gene encodes CDR1 SGDLS and CDR2 YYNGEE. With V trimmed by 2 bases and J by 1 base, 14 bases remained unmatched. The CDR3 extends over 18 amino acids. CDR3 coding DNA: TGTGCCAGCAGCGTTAGACCAGAGGGGGCTACTACGAACACTGAAGCTTTCTTT. Amino acid sequence: CASSVRPEGATTNTEAFF.

This clone was detected a few times. This chain connects TRBV5-1 to TRBJ1-4; the match to TRBD1 covers 8 bases. CDR1 SGHRS and CDR2 YFSETQ come from the germline V gene. V lost 6 bases and J lost 4; bases outside the gene matches: 8. The CDR3 length is 15 residues. The CDR3 DNA follows: TGCGCCAGCACCGCACAGGGGGAGTTTAATGAAAAACTGTTTTTT. It is translated as CASTAQGEFNEKLFF.